This paragraph covers one T cell receptor beta chain sequence. Its antigen is not identified. The primer mix had 60 Vbeta and 13 Jbeta primers. Repertoires were generated with immunoSEQ multiplex PCR, while TCRdb's copy carries only in-frame clones and drops some. This table holds 85,000 to 100,000 clones, just under 70% found once. The source of the sample is a study of cytomegalovirus exposure and HLA in healthy donors. The study's findings and limits: Generally TCR sequences proved uncommon, though certain public TCRs appeared in numerous donors.

The CDR3 sequence is 18 residues long. V gave up 2 bases and J gave up 4 bases; unmatched junction bases: 8. Germline-derived CDR1 and CDR2 are MGHRA and YSYEKL. Sequencing was performed on PBMCs. This clonotype originated in a man aged 50 to 59 in good health and CMV-seronegative. The rearrangement links TRBV4-1 to TRBJ2-2; 12 bases map to TRBD2. The CDR3 reads CASSQFLAGGLSTGELFF. The CDR3 DNA is TGCGCCAGCAGCCAATTTCTAGCGGGGGGGCTTAGCACCGGGGAGCTGTTTTTT.